These 15 T cell receptor beta chains originate from one sample sequenced in a study of cytotoxic CD8 clonotypes in ibrutinib-treated CLL (dated by TCRdb to the early 2020s). Library preparation was by the immunoSEQ multiplex PCR assay. Not all clones reach the TCRdb copy of this immuneACCESS table, which keeps in-frame sequences only. Checked studies attribute under half of the gap to unresolved V genes and leave the rest unexplained. The sample records 110,000 to 150,000 clones, 70% to 80% of which are singletons. The ten largest clones add up to approximately 28% of the sample. The time point tag for this specimen amounts to: eleven to twelve months on ibrutinib. The specimen comprised PBMCs, sampled after 12 months of ibrutinib treatment. All receptors come from a human donor with chronic lymphocytic leukemia.

This chain links TRBV7-2 with TRBJ1-2; D unclear. Germline loops: CDR1 SGHTA, CDR2 FQGNSA. The CDR3 spans 13 residues. V was shortened by 0 bases and J by 2 bases, with 4 bases between the two germline ends. Written as DNA, the CDR3 is TGTGCCAGCAGCTTAGCGGCGAACTATGGCTACACCTTC. This sequence encodes CASSLAANYGYTF.

This clone was seen a few times. The DNA of the CDR3 is TGTGCCAGCAGCCTCGGGGGGAGCAGCAATCAGCCCCAGCATTTT. Amino acids: CASSLGGSSNQPQHF. The V call is TRBV5-6, the J call TRBJ1-5; possible D gene TRBD1, 5 bases. The length of the CDR3 is 15 residues. The germline gives CDR1 SGHDT, CDR2 YYEEEE. V gave up 4 bases and J gave up 1 base, with 12 bases separating them.

V and J are TRBV10-2 and TRBJ2-1; D is perhaps TRBD2 (5 bases). Trimming pared 6 bases from V and 10 bases from J, leaving 19 bases between. Per germline, CDR1 WSHSY and CDR2 SAAADI. There are 14 residues in the CDR3. The CDR3 region has the DNA TGCGCCAGCAGCCAAGGACTGGCGGCGCTGGAGCAGTTCTTC. It is translated as CASSQGLAALEQFF.

Here the CDR3 reads CASSIGTGGNQPQHF. As DNA, the CDR3 is TGTGCCAGTAGTATAGGGACAGGGGGCAATCAGCCCCAGCATTTT. The rearrangement links TRBV19 to TRBJ1-5; 9 bases line up with TRBD1. Germline V CDR1 and CDR2: LNHDA, SQIVND (reference sequence). CDR3 length equals 15 residues. The trim removed 1 base at V and 2 bases at J, leaving 0 bases unmatched. Based on the CDR3 plus reference TRBV19 and TRBJ1-5, the full variable domain is DGGITQSPKYLFRKEGQNVTLSCEQNLNHDAMYWYRQDPGQGLRLIYYSQIVNDFQKGDIAEGYSVSREKKESFPLTVTSAQKNPTAFYLCASSIGTGGNQPQHFGDGTRLSIL.

The chain has TRBV7-5 and TRBJ2-3; the D call in the table, TRBD2, was not verified against the DNA. TRBV7-5 is a documented pseudogene. CDR3 length: 17 residues. In DNA form, the CDR3 reads TGTGTCAGAAGTCTCCTGATGGGCGGGGGGGCCGGAGATACGCAGTATTTT. This gives the protein CVRSLLMGGGAGDTQYF.

This clone appeared a few times. Written as DNA, the CDR3 is TGTGCCAGCAGTTTAGTACCAACAACTAATGAAAAACTGTTTTTT. It is translated as CASSLVPTTNEKLFF. The rearrangement joins TRBV28 to TRBJ1-4; D ambiguous. Germline assignment: CDR1 MDHEN and CDR2 SYDVKM. V lost 2 bases and J 0 bases, leaving 7 bases between the germline ends. The CDR3 extends over 15 amino acids.

The sample holds a few counts of this clone. The chain is built from TRBV14 and TRBJ1-2; 8 bases map to TRBD1. V dropped 5 bases and J dropped 7; count of bases not matched to a gene: 9. The length of the CDR3 is 14 residues. Germline lookup yields CDR1 SGHDN and CDR2 FVKESK. CDR3 bases: TGTGCCAGCAGCTCACGGACAGGGAGCTTTGGCTACACCTTC. This sequence encodes CASSSRTGSFGYTF.

The chain is built from TRBV5-1 and TRBJ1-5; tentative D call: TRBD1 (6 bases). Trimming removed 0 bases at V and 6 bases at J, with 10 bases between. CDR1 and CDR2 from the germline V gene are SGHRS and YFSETQ. The CDR3 loop spans 14 amino acids. CDR3 protein: CASSLVQGSQPQHF. The DNA of the CDR3 is TGCGCCAGCAGCTTGGTGCAGGGGAGTCAGCCCCAGCATTTT.

In nucleotides, the CDR3 is TGCGCCAGCAGCCCCGGAGCTGTAGCGTCCTACGAGCAGTACTTC. The encoded protein is CASSPGAVASYEQYF. The rearrangement uses TRBV4-3 and TRBJ2-7; D is perhaps TRBD2 (5 bases). V was shortened by 4 bases and J by 1 base, with 14 bases between the two germline ends. The CDR3 is 15 amino acids. CDR1 and CDR2 from the germline V gene are LGHNA and YSLEER.

V and J are TRBV6-6 and TRBJ2-3; D might be TRBD2 (7 bases). CDR1 and CDR2 (germline): MNHNY, SVGAGI (reference sequence). The germline V and J ends were trimmed by 7 bases and 0 bases, with 11 bases remaining between them. This CDR3 is 14 amino acids long. The CDR3 reads CASKEGGSTDTQYF. Here the CDR3 DNA reads TGTGCCAGCAAAGAGGGGGGGAGCACAGATACGCAGTATTTT.

This clone was counted between two and nine times. This chain connects TRBV9 to TRBJ1-2; TRBD1 aligns across 10 bases. The junction had 3 bases not matched to a gene; V was cut back by 2 bases and J by 8 bases. This CDR3 spans 13 amino acids. Germline V gene sequence: CDR1 SGDLS, CDR2 YYNGEE. This CDR3 is CASSVGTGVGYTF. The CDR3, as DNA: TGTGCCAGCAGCGTTGGGACAGGGGTAGGCTACACCTTC.

V is TRBV19 and J is TRBJ1-2; D is perhaps TRBD1 (5 bases). CDR1 LNHDA and CDR2 SQIVND come from the germline V gene (reference sequence). The CDR3 has 21 residues. V gave up 6 bases and J gave up 0 bases, with 32 bases separating them. CDR3 protein: CASRNMSQGRTKGTTNYGYTF. In nucleotides, the CDR3 is TGTGCCAGTAGAAACATGTCCCAGGGTCGGACTAAAGGAACCACTAACTATGGCTACACCTTC.

The chain couples TRBV4-1 to TRBJ1-2; unclear D gene. From germline, CDR1 is MGHRA and CDR2 YSYEKL. Trimming took off 0 bases at V and 8 bases at J, with 19 bases between the two ends. The CDR3 is made up of 16 amino acids. Here the CDR3 reads CASSQDLLGRTMGYTF. The DNA of the CDR3 is TGCGCCAGCAGCCAAGATTTATTAGGGCGGACTATGGGCTACACCTTC.

V usage is TRBV6-5 and J usage is TRBJ2-2; 9 nucleotides align to TRBD1. Germline CDR1 MNHEY, CDR2 SVGAGI. V trimming: 5 bases; J trimming: 5 bases; junction bases outside the gene matches: 6. This CDR3 spans 15 amino acids. The chain's CDR3 is CASSHGTGSTGELFF. DNA of the CDR3: TGTGCCAGCAGTCACGGGACAGGGAGTACCGGGGAGCTGTTTTTT.

This chain uses TRBV5-6 with TRBJ2-3; unclear D gene. The CDR3 totals 12 residues. Germline V gene data show CDR1 as SGHDT and CDR2 as YYEEEE. V was shortened by 4 bases and J by 1 base, with 4 bases between the two germline ends. As DNA, the CDR3 is TGTGCCAGCAGCGCGGGCACAGATACGCAGTATTTT. Its protein product is CASSAGTDTQYF. Drawing the rest from reference TRBV5-6 and TRBJ2-3, the complete variable domain is DAGVTQSPTHLIKTRGQQVTLRCSPKSGHDTVSWYQQALGQGPQFIFQYYEEEERQRGNFPDRFSGHQFPNYSSELNVNALLLGDSALYLCASSAGTDTQYFGPGTRLTVL.